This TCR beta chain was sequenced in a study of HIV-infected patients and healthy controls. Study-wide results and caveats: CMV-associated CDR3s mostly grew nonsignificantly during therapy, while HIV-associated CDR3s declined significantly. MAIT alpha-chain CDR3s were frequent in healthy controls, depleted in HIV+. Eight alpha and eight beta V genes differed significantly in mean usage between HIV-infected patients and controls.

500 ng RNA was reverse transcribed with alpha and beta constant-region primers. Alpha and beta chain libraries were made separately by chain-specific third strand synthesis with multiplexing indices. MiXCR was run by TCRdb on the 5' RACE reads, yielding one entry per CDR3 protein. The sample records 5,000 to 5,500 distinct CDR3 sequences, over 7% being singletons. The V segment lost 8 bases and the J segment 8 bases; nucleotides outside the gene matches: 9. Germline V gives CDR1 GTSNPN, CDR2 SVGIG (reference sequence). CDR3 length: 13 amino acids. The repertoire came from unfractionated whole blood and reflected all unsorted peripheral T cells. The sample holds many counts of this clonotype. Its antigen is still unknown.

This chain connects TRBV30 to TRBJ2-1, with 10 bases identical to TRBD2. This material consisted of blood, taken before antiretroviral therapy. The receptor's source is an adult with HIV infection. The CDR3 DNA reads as TGTGCCGGAAAGCGGGGGGGCCTCGATGAGCAGTTCTTC. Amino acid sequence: CAGKRGGLDEQFF. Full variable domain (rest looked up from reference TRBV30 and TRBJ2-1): SQTIHQWPATLVQPVGSPLSLECTVEGTSNPNLYWYRQAAGRGLQLLFYSVGIGQISSEVPQNLSASRPQDRQFILSSKKLLLSDSGFYLCAGKRGGLDEQFFGPGTRLTVL.